Listed below are T cell receptor beta chains from one sample, sequenced in a study of T cell repertoires in cytomegalovirus infection. What these receptors recognize is not known. TCRdb re-derived calls from the reads in MiXCR, one entry per CDR3 protein. The sample yields about 770,000 distinct CDR3 sequences, under 35% seen once. The material sequenced was cultured CD8+ T cells from PBMCs, taken from culture after CMV antigen stimulation. The receptor source for this set is a human donor in good health (CMV status not recorded). Some clones in this sample may be carry-over from other donors' samples. Each CDR3 is given with its conserved first and last residue. The order of the fields is V gene, D gene, J gene, clone size, CDR3 length, CDR3 DNA, CDR3 protein. D genes are given only for firm matches. Clone size, where shown, is once, few, many, or a class for clones that have expanded.

V gene: TRBV10-3
D gene: -
J gene: TRBJ1-5
clone size: many
CDR3 length: 14
CDR3 DNA: TGTGCCATCAGTGATAACGGGGGGCAGGAGCCCCAGCATTTT
CDR3 protein: CAISDNGGQEPQHF

V gene: TRBV7-9
D gene: -
J gene: TRBJ2-1
clone size: -
CDR3 length: 16
CDR3 DNA: TGTGTCAGCAGCACGCGGGATGGCAGGGGTGCCAATGAGCAGTTCTTC
CDR3 protein: CVSSTRDGRGANEQFF

V gene: TRBV12-3/TRBV12-4
D gene: -
J gene: TRBJ2-1
clone size: few
CDR3 length: 13
CDR3 DNA: TGTGCCAGCAGTGCCAGGGTGGTCGATGAGCAGTTCTTC
CDR3 protein: CASSARVVDEQFF

V gene: TRBV19
D gene: -
J gene: TRBJ1-5
clone size: few
CDR3 length: 16
CDR3 DNA: TGTGCCAGTAGTACCCCGACGGTTTATAGCAATCAGCCCCAGCATTTT
CDR3 protein: CASSTPTVYSNQPQHF

V gene: TRBV4-1
D gene: -
J gene: TRBJ2-3
clone size: -
CDR3 length: 14
CDR3 DNA: TGCGCCAGCAGCCAAGATCCCAGCACAGATACGCAGTATTTT
CDR3 protein: CASSQDPSTDTQYF

V gene: TRBV7-3
D gene: TRBD2
J gene: TRBJ2-1
clone size: many
CDR3 length: 18
CDR3 DNA: TGTGCCAGCAGCTTAAGGGGGACTAGCGGGGGCCAATCCAATGAGCAGTTCTTC
CDR3 protein: CASSLRGTSGGQSNEQFF

V gene: TRBV4-1
D gene: -
J gene: TRBJ2-7
clone size: -
CDR3 length: 15
CDR3 DNA: TGCGCCAGCAGCCAAGATAGGGGGAATAACTACGAGCAGTACTTC
CDR3 protein: CASSQDRGNNYEQYF

V gene: TRBV7-9
D gene: -
J gene: TRBJ1-4
clone size: -
CDR3 length: 15
CDR3 DNA: TGTGCCAGCAGCTTTAGGGCGGAGACTGGTGAAAAACTGTTTTTT
CDR3 protein: CASSFRAETGEKLFF

V gene: TRBV4-1
D gene: -
J gene: TRBJ2-7
clone size: -
CDR3 length: 14
CDR3 DNA: TGCGCCAGCAGCCAGGGGGCTAGGGTCGCCGAGCAGTACTTC
CDR3 protein: CASSQGARVAEQYF

V gene: TRBV7-6
D gene: -
J gene: TRBJ2-1
clone size: many
CDR3 length: 14
CDR3 DNA: TGTGCCAGCAGCTTCAGGGGTCTCATCAATGAGCAGTTCTTC
CDR3 protein: CASSFRGLINEQFF

V gene: TRBV5-1
D gene: TRBD1
J gene: TRBJ1-1
clone size: once
CDR3 length: 15
CDR3 DNA: TGCGCCAGCTTCCTGGAGGGACAGGGCGGCACTGAAGCTTTCTTT
CDR3 protein: CASFLEGQGGTEAFF

V gene: TRBV27
D gene: TRBD1
J gene: TRBJ2-1
clone size: -
CDR3 length: 15
CDR3 DNA: TGTGCCAGCAGTTTCGCGGACAGGCCGTACAATGAGCAGTTCTTC
CDR3 protein: CASSFADRPYNEQFF

V gene: TRBV7-2
D gene: TRBD1
J gene: TRBJ1-2
clone size: few
CDR3 length: 15
CDR3 DNA: TGTGCCAGCAGCTTTAACAGGGGCAGGAGCTATGGCTACACCTTC
CDR3 protein: CASSFNRGRSYGYTF

V gene: TRBV29-1
D gene: -
J gene: TRBJ2-1
clone size: -
CDR3 length: 15
CDR3 DNA: TGCAGCGTTGAAACGACGTGGGGATTATACAATGAGCAGTTCTTC
CDR3 protein: CSVETTWGLYNEQFF

V gene: TRBV20-1
D gene: -
J gene: TRBJ2-3
clone size: -
CDR3 length: 14
CDR3 DNA: TGCAGTGCTAGAGATACGGGGGACACAGATACGCAGTATTTT
CDR3 protein: CSARDTGDTDTQYF

V gene: TRBV9
D gene: -
J gene: TRBJ2-5
clone size: few
CDR3 length: 13
CDR3 DNA: TGTGCCAGCAGAGGGGCAGGGCAAGAGACCCAGTACTTC
CDR3 protein: CASRGAGQETQYF

V gene: TRBV2
D gene: -
J gene: TRBJ2-2
clone size: -
CDR3 length: 13
CDR3 DNA: TGTGCCAGAAGAAAGCCCAACACCGGGGAGCTGTTTTTT
CDR3 protein: CARRKPNTGELFF

V gene: TRBV20-1
D gene: TRBD2
J gene: TRBJ2-2
clone size: few
CDR3 length: 16
CDR3 DNA: TGCAGTGCTAGAGAAATGACTAGCGGGCTCACCGGGGAGCTGTTTTTT
CDR3 protein: CSAREMTSGLTGELFF

V gene: TRBV5-1
D gene: -
J gene: TRBJ2-2
clone size: -
CDR3 length: 16
CDR3 DNA: TGCGCCAGCAGCTTGTCCGAGACTGGTGTCACCGGGGAGCTGTTTTTT
CDR3 protein: CASSLSETGVTGELFF

V gene: TRBV12-3/TRBV12-4
D gene: TRBD2
J gene: TRBJ2-1
clone size: few
CDR3 length: 13
CDR3 DNA: TGTGCCAGCAAAAACGGACTAGAGGATGAGCAGTTCTTC
CDR3 protein: CASKNGLEDEQFF

V gene: TRBV14
D gene: -
J gene: TRBJ2-6
clone size: -
CDR3 length: 19
CDR3 DNA: TGTGCCAGCAGCCAAGATGGGGGAGAGGGCCTCTCTGGGGCCAACGTCCTGACTTTC
CDR3 protein: CASSQDGGEGLSGANVLTF

V gene: TRBV4-1
D gene: -
J gene: TRBJ1-6
clone size: -
CDR3 length: 16
CDR3 DNA: TGCGCCAGCAGCCACTCCCAGGGGATTGGAAATTCACCCCTCCACTTT
CDR3 protein: CASSHSQGIGNSPLHF

V gene: TRBV5-1
D gene: TRBD1
J gene: TRBJ2-5
clone size: -
CDR3 length: 15
CDR3 DNA: TGCGCCAGCAGCACCTACGGACAGGGGCAGGAGACCCAGTACTTC
CDR3 protein: CASSTYGQGQETQYF

V gene: TRBV4-1
D gene: TRBD2
J gene: TRBJ2-7
clone size: -
CDR3 length: 15
CDR3 DNA: TGCGCCAGCAGCCAAATTAGCGGGGGGGCGTCCGAGCAGTACTTC
CDR3 protein: CASSQISGGASEQYF

V gene: TRBV7-9
D gene: -
J gene: TRBJ1-1
clone size: many
CDR3 length: 14
CDR3 DNA: TGTGCCAGCATCCTTTTAGACTGGATTGGGGAAGCTTTCTTT
CDR3 protein: CASILLDWIGEAFF

V gene: TRBV7-9
D gene: -
J gene: TRBJ1-3
clone size: -
CDR3 length: 13
CDR3 DNA: TGTGCCAGCAGCTCAAAAGGGCAAAACACCATATATTTT
CDR3 protein: CASSSKGQNTIYF

V gene: TRBV6-2/TRBV6-3
D gene: TRBD1
J gene: TRBJ2-1
clone size: -
CDR3 length: 12
CDR3 DNA: TGTGCCAGCAGTCCCCAGGGGGTTGAGCAGTTCTTC
CDR3 protein: CASSPQGVEQFF

V gene: TRBV12-3/TRBV12-4
D gene: -
J gene: TRBJ2-7
clone size: few
CDR3 length: 13
CDR3 DNA: TGTGCCAGCAGTTTGTCGGGAATGTACGAGCAGTACTTC
CDR3 protein: CASSLSGMYEQYF

V gene: TRBV19
D gene: TRBD2
J gene: TRBJ2-1
clone size: -
CDR3 length: 16
CDR3 DNA: TGTGCCAGTAGTGCCCAGACTAGCGGGGGGTTAGATGAGCAGTTCTTC
CDR3 protein: CASSAQTSGGLDEQFF

V gene: TRBV29-1
D gene: -
J gene: TRBJ1-2
clone size: -
CDR3 length: 16
CDR3 DNA: TGCAGCGTTGATGTCGGGGACCAGGGGCAAGACTATGGCTACACCTTC
CDR3 protein: CSVDVGDQGQDYGYTF

V gene: TRBV12-3/TRBV12-4
D gene: -
J gene: TRBJ2-1
clone size: -
CDR3 length: 16
CDR3 DNA: TGTGCCAGCAGTTTAGGGGGGATGAGCTCCTACAATGAGCAGTTCTTC
CDR3 protein: CASSLGGMSSYNEQFF

V gene: TRBV7-2
D gene: TRBD2
J gene: TRBJ2-5
clone size: many
CDR3 length: 19
CDR3 DNA: TGTGCCAGCAGCCCCCTCTCAATACTAGCGGGGGGCGGGGAAGAGACCCAGTACTTC
CDR3 protein: CASSPLSILAGGGEETQYF

V gene: TRBV28
D gene: -
J gene: TRBJ2-3
clone size: -
CDR3 length: 15
CDR3 DNA: TGTGTCACCAAGAGGGTCAGGGGGGCTAGAGATACGCAGTATTTT
CDR3 protein: CVTKRVRGARDTQYF

V gene: TRBV4-2
D gene: -
J gene: TRBJ1-5
clone size: few
CDR3 length: 14
CDR3 DNA: TGTGCCAGCAGCCAAGCGGGGGGAGGTCAGCCCCAGCATTTT
CDR3 protein: CASSQAGGGQPQHF

V gene: TRBV7-6
D gene: TRBD1
J gene: TRBJ1-3
clone size: few
CDR3 length: 19
CDR3 DNA: TGTGCCAGCAGCTTATTAGGGGTACCAGGACAGGGGTCTGGAAACACCATATATTTT
CDR3 protein: CASSLLGVPGQGSGNTIYF

V gene: TRBV28
D gene: -
J gene: TRBJ1-6
clone size: -
CDR3 length: 13
CDR3 DNA: TGTGCCAGCCTGAGGGGTACCAATTCACCCCTCCACTTT
CDR3 protein: CASLRGTNSPLHF

V gene: TRBV7-6
D gene: TRBD1
J gene: TRBJ2-7
clone size: many
CDR3 length: 15
CDR3 DNA: TGTGCCAGCAGCACCCCCCCGGGACAGGGGCGTGAGCAGTACTTC
CDR3 protein: CASSTPPGQGREQYF

V gene: TRBV12-3/TRBV12-4
D gene: TRBD2
J gene: TRBJ2-1
clone size: few
CDR3 length: 15
CDR3 DNA: TGTGCCAGCAGGATTCTAGCGGGGGGTGGCAATGAGCAGTTCTTC
CDR3 protein: CASRILAGGGNEQFF

V gene: TRBV7-8
D gene: -
J gene: TRBJ2-5
clone size: many
CDR3 length: 18
CDR3 DNA: TGTGCCAGCAGCTTGGGGGCACAGGCCCTACAGTACCAAGAGACCCAGTACTTC
CDR3 protein: CASSLGAQALQYQETQYF

V gene: TRBV12-3/TRBV12-4
D gene: TRBD2
J gene: TRBJ2-1
clone size: few
CDR3 length: 16
CDR3 DNA: TGTGCCAGCAACTCTGGGACTAGCGGGGGTCACAATGAGCAGTTCTTC
CDR3 protein: CASNSGTSGGHNEQFF

V gene: TRBV7-6
D gene: -
J gene: TRBJ2-1
clone size: many
CDR3 length: 12
CDR3 DNA: TGTGCCAGCAGTTCAGGGACCAATGAGCAGTTCTTC
CDR3 protein: CASSSGTNEQFF

V gene: TRBV10-2
D gene: TRBD2
J gene: TRBJ2-2
clone size: -
CDR3 length: 15
CDR3 DNA: TGCGCCAGCAAAGGAGCGGGGGGGTGGACCGGGGAGCTGTTTTTT
CDR3 protein: CASKGAGGWTGELFF

V gene: TRBV7-9
D gene: TRBD1
J gene: TRBJ2-5
clone size: -
CDR3 length: 16
CDR3 DNA: TGTGCCAGCATCGCTTCCGGGACAGGGATTCGAGAGACCCAGTACTTC
CDR3 protein: CASIASGTGIRETQYF

V gene: TRBV4-3
D gene: -
J gene: TRBJ1-2
clone size: -
CDR3 length: 15
CDR3 DNA: TGCGCCAGCAGCCAAGAAGTCCGGGACGGTTATGGCTACACCTTC
CDR3 protein: CASSQEVRDGYGYTF

V gene: TRBV7-2
D gene: -
J gene: TRBJ2-1
clone size: many
CDR3 length: 13
CDR3 DNA: TGTGCCAGCAGCCCTTACGGGGCAAATGAGCAGTTCTTC
CDR3 protein: CASSPYGANEQFF